This T cell receptor beta chain was recorded in a study of regulatory T cells in long-lasting Graves disease (dated by TCRdb to about 2021). Background on the whole study: Persistent Graves' disease was defined as antithyroid drug treatment for over 5 years with persistently positive TSH receptor autoantibodies. The study took place in China and was registered as a clinical trial. Antithyroid drugs had been taken for approximately 9.7 years on average by persistent Graves' disease patients in the clinical cohort. This study used TCR sequencing and RNA sequencing of peripheral blood to compare persistent Graves' disease patients against newly diagnosed Graves' disease patients. TCR sequencing covered approximately 13 persistent and around 20 newly diagnosed Graves' disease patients, 33 samples in total. Summary of the overall study and its limitations: Peripheral blood alone was examined, since thyroid tissue, which constituted the primary lesion, could not be accessed. As a limitation, the authors acknowledged that the small sample size may reduce accuracy. Persistent disease showed preferential use of TRBV28, TRBJ1-2 and TRBJ2-5, whereas newly diagnosed disease favored TRBV20-1 and TRBJ2-1. Lower TCR Shannon entropy and fewer highly expanded clones were observed in persistent Graves' disease patients than in newly diagnosed patients, which suggested clonal expansion. Only the TCR beta chain was sequenced and analyzed. Persistent patients shared more public clonotypes among themselves (2,741) than newly diagnosed patients did (more than 850).

In its sample, this clonotype was seen many times. Its recognized antigen is unknown. Per-nucleotide qualities are absent, and no much larger clonotype sits a single base away. Library preparation was by multiplex PCR. The sequencer was an Illumina HiSeq 4000. iRepertoire HTBI primers and Arm-PCR amplification of CDR3 regions were used to construct TCR beta libraries. Before sequencing, the PCR products underwent gel purification. Processing in the source paper ran as follows. Gene usage analysis of CDR3 amino acid clonotypes relied on the roughly 60 TRBV and fewer than 15 TRBJ segments identified across samples. COPE and FqMerger were used to merge the filtered high-quality paired reads into contigs. BLAST was used to align contigs to IMGT TRBV, TRBD and TRBJ reference genes, and CDR3 was defined according to IMGT. Any clonotype with a frequency above 0.1% was classified as a highly expanded clone. Shannon entropy was used to measure repertoire diversity, and the Gini coefficient was used to measure V-J evenness. A clonotype found in more than one individual was treated as public. The public reads were reanalyzed by TCRdb: fastp trimming at Q25, MiXCR alignment, in-frame beta chains only. Each record represents a unique CDR3 protein, reported with the most common genes and DNA among its rows. The V and J calls follow TCRdb's processing rather than the paper's. Across this sample there are 310,000 or so distinct CDR3 sequences, with around 21% seen only once. The top ten constitute about 61% of the sample.

Spanning cysteine to phenylalanine, the CDR3 consists of 13 amino acids. Only CDR3 DNA is held: 39 bases, read in frame from base 1. Relative to germline, V is missing 8 bases and J is missing 5 bases, with 7 bases of the junction outside any gene match. Reading the germline V gene gives CDR1 SNHLY and CDR2 FYNNEI. The label giving this sample's time point can be read as: persistent/refractory GD, antithyroid drugs over 5 years with positive TRAb. RNA was extracted from PBMCs in TRIzol for both TCR sequencing and RNA sequencing. The diagnosis of Graves' disease was made according to American Thyroid Association guidelines. The patients came from an endocrinology department in Xi'an, China. Each patient gave around 9.2 milliliters of peripheral blood, collected in an EDTA anticoagulant tube. Ficoll Paque Plus density gradient separation was used to isolate PBMCs, and no further T cell sorting was done. An Agilent 2100 Bioanalyzer and agarose gel were used to assess RNA quality, and a NanoDrop 2000 was used to measure RNA concentration.

The sample in question was peripheral blood mononuclear cells (PBMCs), obtained when the disease was refractory, from a patient treated with antithyroid drugs. The chain is assembled from TRBV2 and TRBJ2-7; 9 junctional bases match TRBD2. This TCR was recovered from a female donor with Graves disease. The bases are TGTGCCAGCGGCGGGACTAGCAGGAACGAGCAGTACTTC. This gives the protein CASGGTSRNEQYF.